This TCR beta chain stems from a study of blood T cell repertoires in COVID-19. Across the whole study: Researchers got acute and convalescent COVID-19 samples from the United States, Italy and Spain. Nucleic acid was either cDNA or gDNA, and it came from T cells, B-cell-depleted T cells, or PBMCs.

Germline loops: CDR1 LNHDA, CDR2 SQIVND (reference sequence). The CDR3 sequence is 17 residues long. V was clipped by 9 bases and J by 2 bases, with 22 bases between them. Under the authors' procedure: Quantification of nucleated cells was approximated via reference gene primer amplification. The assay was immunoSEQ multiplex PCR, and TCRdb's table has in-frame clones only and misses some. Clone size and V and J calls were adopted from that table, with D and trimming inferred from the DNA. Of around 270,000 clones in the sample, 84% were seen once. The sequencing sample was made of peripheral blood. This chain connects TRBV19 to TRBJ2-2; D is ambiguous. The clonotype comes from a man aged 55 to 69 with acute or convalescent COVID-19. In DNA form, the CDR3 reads TGTGCCAGCCATATCCCCCGAAGTCGAGATAACACCGGGGAGCTGTTTTTT. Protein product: CASHIPRSRDNTGELFF.